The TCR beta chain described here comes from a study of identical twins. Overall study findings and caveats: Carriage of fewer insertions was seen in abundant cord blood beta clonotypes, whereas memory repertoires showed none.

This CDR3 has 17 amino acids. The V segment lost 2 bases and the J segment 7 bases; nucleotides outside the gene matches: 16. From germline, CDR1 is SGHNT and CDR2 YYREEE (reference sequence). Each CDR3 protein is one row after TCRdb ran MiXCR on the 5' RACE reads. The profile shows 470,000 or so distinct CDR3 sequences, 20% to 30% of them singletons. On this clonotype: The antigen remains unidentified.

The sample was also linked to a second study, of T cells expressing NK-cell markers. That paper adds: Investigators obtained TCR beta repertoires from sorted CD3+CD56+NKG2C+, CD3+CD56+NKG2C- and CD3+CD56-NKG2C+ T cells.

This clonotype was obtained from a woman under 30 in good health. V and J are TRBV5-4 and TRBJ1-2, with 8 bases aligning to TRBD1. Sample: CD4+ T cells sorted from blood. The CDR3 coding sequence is TGTGCCAGCAGCTTTAAGGGTGCAGCAGGGGGCACCGGTGGCTACACCTTC. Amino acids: CASSFKGAAGGTGGYTF.